This TCR beta chain was sequenced in a study of monozygotic twins with inflammatory bowel disease. In the case of this clonotype: Its antigen is unidentified.

Via template switching, UMIs carrying a 6-nucleotide sample barcode were introduced. Reprocessing the 5' RACE reads, TCRdb reports a single entry for every CDR3 protein and omits DNA. The sample has about 210,000 distinct CDR3 sequences. The CDR3 sequence is 12 residues long. Germline CDR1 DFQATT, CDR2 SNEGSKA (reference sequence). Regarding the study as a whole: Especially with disease activity, IBD patients had fewer clonotypes in common with others than healthy twins did.

The rearrangement joins TRBV20-1 to TRBJ1-2; TCRdb names TRBD1, which stays unverified in the absence of DNA. What was sequenced was blood. The clonotype comes from a human donor with ulcerative colitis or Crohn's disease, or a healthy co-twin of an affected twin (not recorded which). CDR3 residues: CSAHVGRGGYTF.